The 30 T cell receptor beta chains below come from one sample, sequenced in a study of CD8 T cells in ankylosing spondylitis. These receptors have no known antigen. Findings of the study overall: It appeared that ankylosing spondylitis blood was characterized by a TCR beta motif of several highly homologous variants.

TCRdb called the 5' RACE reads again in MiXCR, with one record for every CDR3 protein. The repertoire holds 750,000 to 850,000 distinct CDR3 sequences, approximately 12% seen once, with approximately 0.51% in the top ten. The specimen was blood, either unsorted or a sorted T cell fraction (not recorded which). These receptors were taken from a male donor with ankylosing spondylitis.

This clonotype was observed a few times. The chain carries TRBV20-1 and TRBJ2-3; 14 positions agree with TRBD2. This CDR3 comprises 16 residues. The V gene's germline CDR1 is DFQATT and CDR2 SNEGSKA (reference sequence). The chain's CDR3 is CSYQGTSGRRTDTQYF. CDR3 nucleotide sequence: TGCAGCTATCAGGGGACTAGCGGGAGACGCACAGATACGCAGTATTTT.

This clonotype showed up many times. Written as DNA, the CDR3 is TGCGCCAGCAGCCCTGTCGTTGGCAAAAACATTCAGTACTTC. Translated, it gives CASSPVVGKNIQYF. The chain employs TRBV5-1 and TRBJ2-4, with unresolved D. CDR3 length equals 14 residues. Germline-derived CDR1 and CDR2 are SGHRS and YFSETQ. Deletions cut 4 bases from V and 3 bases from J, with 11 bases between.

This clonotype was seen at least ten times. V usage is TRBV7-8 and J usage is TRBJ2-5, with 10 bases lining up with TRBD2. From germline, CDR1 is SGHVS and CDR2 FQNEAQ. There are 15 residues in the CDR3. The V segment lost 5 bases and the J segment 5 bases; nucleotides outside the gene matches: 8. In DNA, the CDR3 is TGTGCCAGCAGCCGGGGGACTAGCGATATGGAGACCCAGTACTTC. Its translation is CASSRGTSDMETQYF.

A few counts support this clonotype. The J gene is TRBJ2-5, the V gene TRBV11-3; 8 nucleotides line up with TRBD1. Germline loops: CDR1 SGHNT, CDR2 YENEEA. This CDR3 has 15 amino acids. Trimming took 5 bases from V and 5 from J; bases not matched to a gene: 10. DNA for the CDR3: TGTGCCAGCAGCGAAGGACAGGGCAGGGACGAGACCCAGTACTTC. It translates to CASSEGQGRDETQYF.

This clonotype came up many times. The CDR3 region is CASSLDRVGYGEQFF. CDR3 DNA sequence: TGTGCCAGCAGCTTAGACAGGGTGGGGTACGGTGAGCAGTTCTTC. This chain joins TRBV7-2 and TRBJ2-1; the D gene is possibly TRBD1 (6 bases). This CDR3 is built from 15 residues. Between the trimmed V and J ends, which lost 1 base and 9 bases, there was a span of 16 bases. Germline V gives CDR1 SGHTA, CDR2 FQGNSA.

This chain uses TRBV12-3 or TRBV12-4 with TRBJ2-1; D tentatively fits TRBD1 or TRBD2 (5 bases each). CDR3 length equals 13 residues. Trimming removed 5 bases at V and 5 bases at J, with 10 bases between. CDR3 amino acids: CASSNRGDNEQFF. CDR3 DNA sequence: TGTGCCAGCAGTAACCGAGGGGACAATGAGCAGTTCTTC.

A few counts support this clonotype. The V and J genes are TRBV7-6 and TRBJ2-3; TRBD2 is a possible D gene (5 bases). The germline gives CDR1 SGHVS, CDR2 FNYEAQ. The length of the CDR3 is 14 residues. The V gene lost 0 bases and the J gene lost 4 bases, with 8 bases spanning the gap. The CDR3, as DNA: TGTGCCAGCAGCTTAGCTGGGAGCCCAGATACGCAGTATTTT. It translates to CASSLAGSPDTQYF.

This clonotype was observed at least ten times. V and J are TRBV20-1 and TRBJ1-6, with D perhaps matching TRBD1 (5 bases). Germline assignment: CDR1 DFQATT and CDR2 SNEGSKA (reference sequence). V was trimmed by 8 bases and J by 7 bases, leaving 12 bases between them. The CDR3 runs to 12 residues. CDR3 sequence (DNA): TGCAGTCTGCGGCGGGGGAATTCACCCCTCCACTTT. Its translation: CSLRRGNSPLHF.

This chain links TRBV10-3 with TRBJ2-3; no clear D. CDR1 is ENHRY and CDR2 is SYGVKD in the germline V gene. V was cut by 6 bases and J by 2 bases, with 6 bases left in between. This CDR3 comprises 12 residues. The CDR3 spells CAISGDTDTQYF. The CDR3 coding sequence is TGTGCCATCAGCGGTGACACAGATACGCAGTATTTT.

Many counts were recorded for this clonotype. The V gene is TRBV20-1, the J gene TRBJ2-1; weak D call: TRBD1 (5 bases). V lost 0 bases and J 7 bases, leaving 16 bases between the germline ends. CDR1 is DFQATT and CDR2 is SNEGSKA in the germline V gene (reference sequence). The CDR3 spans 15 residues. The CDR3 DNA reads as TGCAGTGCTAGAGACTGGGGCGCATTGAATAATGAGCAGTTCTTC. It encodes CSARDWGALNNEQFF.

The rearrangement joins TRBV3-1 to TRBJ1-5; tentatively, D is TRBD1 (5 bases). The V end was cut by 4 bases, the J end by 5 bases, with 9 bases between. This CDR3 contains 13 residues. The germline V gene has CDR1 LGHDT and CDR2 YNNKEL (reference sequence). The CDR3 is CASSRGTDQPQHF. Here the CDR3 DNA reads TGTGCCAGCAGCCGGGGGACGGATCAGCCCCAGCATTTT.

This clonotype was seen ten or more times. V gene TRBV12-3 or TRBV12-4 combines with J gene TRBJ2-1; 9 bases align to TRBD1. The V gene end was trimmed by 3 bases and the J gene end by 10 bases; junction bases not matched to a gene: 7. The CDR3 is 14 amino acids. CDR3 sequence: CASSFWDRAHEQFF. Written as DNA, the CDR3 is TGTGCCAGCAGTTTTTGGGACAGGGCGCACGAGCAGTTCTTC.

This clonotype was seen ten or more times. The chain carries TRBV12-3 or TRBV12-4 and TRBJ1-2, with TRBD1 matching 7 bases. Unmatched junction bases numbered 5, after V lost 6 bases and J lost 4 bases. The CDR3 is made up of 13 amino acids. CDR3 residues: CASRLQGTYGYTF. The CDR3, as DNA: TGTGCCAGCAGGTTACAGGGGACCTATGGCTACACCTTC.

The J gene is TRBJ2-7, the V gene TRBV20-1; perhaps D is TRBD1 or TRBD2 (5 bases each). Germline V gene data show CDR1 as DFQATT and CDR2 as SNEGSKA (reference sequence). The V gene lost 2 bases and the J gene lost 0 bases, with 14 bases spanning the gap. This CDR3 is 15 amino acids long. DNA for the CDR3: TGCAGTGCTAGAATGGGGACCAGGCGCTCCTACGAGCAGTACTTC. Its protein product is CSARMGTRRSYEQYF.

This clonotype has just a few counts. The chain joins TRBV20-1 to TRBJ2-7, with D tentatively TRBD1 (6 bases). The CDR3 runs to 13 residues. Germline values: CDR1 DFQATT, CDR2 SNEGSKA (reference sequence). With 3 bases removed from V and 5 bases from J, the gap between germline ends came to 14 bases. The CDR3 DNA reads TGCAGTGCTAGTCGTCAGGGGAAGGACGAGCAGTACTTC. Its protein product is CSASRQGKDEQYF.

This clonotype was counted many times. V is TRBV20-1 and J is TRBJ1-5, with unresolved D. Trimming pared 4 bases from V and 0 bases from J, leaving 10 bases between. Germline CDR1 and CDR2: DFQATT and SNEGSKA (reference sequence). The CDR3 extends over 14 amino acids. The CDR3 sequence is CSAIDGYSNQPQHF. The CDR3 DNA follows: TGCAGTGCTATCGACGGTTATAGCAATCAGCCCCAGCATTTT.

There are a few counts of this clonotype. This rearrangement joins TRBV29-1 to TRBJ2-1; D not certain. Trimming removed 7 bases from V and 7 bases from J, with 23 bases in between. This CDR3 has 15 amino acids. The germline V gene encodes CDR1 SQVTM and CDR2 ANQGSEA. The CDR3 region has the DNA TGCAGCGCCCCCCGAGGCCGTCGCCCTTATAATGAGCAGTTCTTC. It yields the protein CSAPRGRRPYNEQFF.

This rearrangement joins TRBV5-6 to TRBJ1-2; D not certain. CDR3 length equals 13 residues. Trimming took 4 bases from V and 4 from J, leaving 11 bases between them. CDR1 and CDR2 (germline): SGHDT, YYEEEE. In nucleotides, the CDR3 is TGTGCCAGCAGCAACACCCAGATCTATGGCTACACCTTC. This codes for CASSNTQIYGYTF.

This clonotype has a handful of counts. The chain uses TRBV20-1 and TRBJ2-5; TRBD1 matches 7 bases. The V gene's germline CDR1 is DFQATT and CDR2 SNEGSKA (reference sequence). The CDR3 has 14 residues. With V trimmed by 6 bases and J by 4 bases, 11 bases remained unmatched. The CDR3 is CSAGSYRGTETQYF. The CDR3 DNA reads TGCAGTGCCGGAAGTTACAGGGGTACAGAGACCCAGTACTTC.

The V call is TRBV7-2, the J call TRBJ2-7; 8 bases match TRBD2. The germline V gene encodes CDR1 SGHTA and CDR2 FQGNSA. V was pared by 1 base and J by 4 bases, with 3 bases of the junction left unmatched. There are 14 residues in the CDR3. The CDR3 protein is CASSLVTSDYEQYF. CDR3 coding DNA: TGTGCCAGCAGCTTAGTGACTAGCGATTACGAGCAGTACTTC.

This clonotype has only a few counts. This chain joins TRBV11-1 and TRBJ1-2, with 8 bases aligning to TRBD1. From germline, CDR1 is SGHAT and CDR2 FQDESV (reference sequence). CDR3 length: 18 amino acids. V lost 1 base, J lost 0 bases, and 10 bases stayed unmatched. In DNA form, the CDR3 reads TGTGCCAGCAGCTTAGACACCCGGGACAGGCGGACTAACTATGGCTACACCTTC. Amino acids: CASSLDTRDRRTNYGYTF.

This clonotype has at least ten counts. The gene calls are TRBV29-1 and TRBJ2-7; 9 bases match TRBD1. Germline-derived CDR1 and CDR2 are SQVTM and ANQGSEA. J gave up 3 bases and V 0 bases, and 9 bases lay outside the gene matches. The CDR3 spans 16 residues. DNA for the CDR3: TGCAGCGTTGAAGATCCCGGACAGGGGACCTACTACGAGCAGTACTTC. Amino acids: CSVEDPGQGTYYEQYF.

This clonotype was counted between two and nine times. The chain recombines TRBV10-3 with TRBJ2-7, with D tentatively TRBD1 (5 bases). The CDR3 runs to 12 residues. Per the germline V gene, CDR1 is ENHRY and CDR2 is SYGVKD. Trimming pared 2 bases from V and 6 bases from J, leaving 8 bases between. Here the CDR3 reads CAISEIRAEQYF. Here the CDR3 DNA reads TGTGCCATCAGTGAGATCAGGGCCGAGCAGTACTTC.

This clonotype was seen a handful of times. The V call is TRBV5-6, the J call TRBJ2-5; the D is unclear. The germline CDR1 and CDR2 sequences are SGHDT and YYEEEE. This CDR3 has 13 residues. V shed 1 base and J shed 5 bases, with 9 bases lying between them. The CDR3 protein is CASSLNPVETQYF. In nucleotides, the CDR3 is TGTGCCAGCAGCTTGAATCCAGTGGAGACCCAGTACTTC.

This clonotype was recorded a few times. CDR3 sequence reads: CASCYTTAVGETQYF. CDR3 nucleotide sequence: TGCGCCAGCTGCTATACGACCGCCGTTGGGGAGACCCAGTACTTC. The V gene is TRBV5-1, the J gene TRBJ2-5, with D unresolved. Trimming shortened V by 7 bases and J by 5 bases, and 21 bases separated the two germline ends. This CDR3 spans 15 amino acids. From germline, CDR1 is SGHRS and CDR2 YFSETQ.

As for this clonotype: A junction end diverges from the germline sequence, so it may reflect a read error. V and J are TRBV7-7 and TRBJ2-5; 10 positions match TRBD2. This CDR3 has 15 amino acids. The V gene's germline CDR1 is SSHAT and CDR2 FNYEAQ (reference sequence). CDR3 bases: TGTGCTAGCAGCGGGGCTAGCGGGAGTCAGGAGACCCAGTACTTC. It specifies CASSGASGSQETQYF.

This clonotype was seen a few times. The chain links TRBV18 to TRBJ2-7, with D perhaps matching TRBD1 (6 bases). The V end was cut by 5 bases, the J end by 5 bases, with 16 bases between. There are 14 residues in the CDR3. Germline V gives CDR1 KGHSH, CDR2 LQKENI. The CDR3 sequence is CASSATTGFNEQYF. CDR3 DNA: TGTGCCAGCTCAGCCACGACAGGTTTCAACGAGCAGTACTTC.

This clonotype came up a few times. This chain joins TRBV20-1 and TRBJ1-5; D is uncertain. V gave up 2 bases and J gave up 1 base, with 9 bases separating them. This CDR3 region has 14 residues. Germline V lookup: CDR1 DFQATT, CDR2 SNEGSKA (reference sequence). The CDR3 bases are TGCAGTGCTAGAAGACACGGGAGCAATCAGCCCCAGCATTTT. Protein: CSARRHGSNQPQHF.

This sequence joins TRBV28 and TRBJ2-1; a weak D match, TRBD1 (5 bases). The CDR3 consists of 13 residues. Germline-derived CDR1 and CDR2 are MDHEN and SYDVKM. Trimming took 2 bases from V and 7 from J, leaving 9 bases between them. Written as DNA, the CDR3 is TGTGCCAGCAGTTTAAGGGGATGGAATGAGCAGTTCTTC. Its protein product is CASSLRGWNEQFF.

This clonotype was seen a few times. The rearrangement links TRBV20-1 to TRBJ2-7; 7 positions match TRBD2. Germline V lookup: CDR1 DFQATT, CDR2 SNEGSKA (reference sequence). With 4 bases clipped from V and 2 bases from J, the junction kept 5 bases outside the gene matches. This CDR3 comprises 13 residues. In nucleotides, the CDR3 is TGCAGTGCTATCTTCGGGAGGACCTACGAGCAGTACTTC. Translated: CSAIFGRTYEQYF.